This T cell receptor beta chain emerged from a study of OX40 agonist ivuxolimab in advanced cancers. V was trimmed by 0 bases and J by 1 base, leaving 6 bases between them. There are 15 residues in the CDR3. The germline gives CDR1 MGHRA, CDR2 YSYEKL. Generated by immunoSEQ multiplex PCR, the TCRdb table keeps only in-frame clones and is missing some. The top ten clones hold approximately 15% of a sample with about 71,000 clones, approximately 94% of them seen once. This sample comprised CD4+ or CD8+ T cells sorted from blood, obtained in a trial of the OX40 agonist ivuxolimab. The sequence derives from an adult with an advanced solid tumor such as melanoma, head and neck, liver or kidney cancer. V usage is TRBV4-1 and J usage is TRBJ2-2; D unresolved. The CDR3 sequence is CASSQEAGNTGELFF. CDR3 DNA: TGCGCCAGCAGCCAAGAGGCAGGGAACACCGGGGAGCTGTTTTTT.